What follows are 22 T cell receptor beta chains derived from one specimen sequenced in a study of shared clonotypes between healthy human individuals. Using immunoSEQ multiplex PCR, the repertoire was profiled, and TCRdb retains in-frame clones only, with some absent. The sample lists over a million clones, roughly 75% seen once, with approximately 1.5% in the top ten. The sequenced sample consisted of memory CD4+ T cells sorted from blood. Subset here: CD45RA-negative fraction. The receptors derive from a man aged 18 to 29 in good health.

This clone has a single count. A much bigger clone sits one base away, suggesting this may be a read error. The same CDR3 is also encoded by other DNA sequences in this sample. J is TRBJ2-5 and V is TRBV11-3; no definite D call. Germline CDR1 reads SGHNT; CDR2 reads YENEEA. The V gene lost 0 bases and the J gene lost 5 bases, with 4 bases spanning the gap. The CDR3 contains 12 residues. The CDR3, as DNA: TGTGCCAGCAGCTTAGATCGGGAGACCCAGTACTTC. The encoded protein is CASSLDRETQYF.

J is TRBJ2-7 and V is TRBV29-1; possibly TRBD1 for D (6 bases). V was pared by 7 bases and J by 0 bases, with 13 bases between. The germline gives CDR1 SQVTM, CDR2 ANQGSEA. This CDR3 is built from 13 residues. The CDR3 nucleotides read TGCAGCGCATGGACAGTCAGCTCCTACGAGCAGTACTTC. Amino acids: CSAWTVSSYEQYF.

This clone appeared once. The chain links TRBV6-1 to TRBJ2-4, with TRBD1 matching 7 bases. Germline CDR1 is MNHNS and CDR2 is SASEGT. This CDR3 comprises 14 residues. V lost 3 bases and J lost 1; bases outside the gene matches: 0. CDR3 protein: CASSEDRAKNIQYF. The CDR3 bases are TGTGCCAGCAGTGAGGACAGGGCCAAAAACATTCAGTACTTC.

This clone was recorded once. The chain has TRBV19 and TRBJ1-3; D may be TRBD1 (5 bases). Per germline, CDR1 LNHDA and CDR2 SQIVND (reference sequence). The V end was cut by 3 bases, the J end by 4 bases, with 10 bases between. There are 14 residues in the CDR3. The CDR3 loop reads CASSIGGTGNTIYF. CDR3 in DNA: TGTGCCAGTAGTATCGGGGGAACCGGAAACACCATATATTTT.

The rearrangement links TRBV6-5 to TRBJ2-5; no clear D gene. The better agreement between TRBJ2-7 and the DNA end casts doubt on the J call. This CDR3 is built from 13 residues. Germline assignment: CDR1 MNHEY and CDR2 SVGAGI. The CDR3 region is CASSRDAAHEQYF. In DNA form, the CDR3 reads TGTGCCAGCAGCCGCGACGCTGCCCACGAGCAGTACTTC.

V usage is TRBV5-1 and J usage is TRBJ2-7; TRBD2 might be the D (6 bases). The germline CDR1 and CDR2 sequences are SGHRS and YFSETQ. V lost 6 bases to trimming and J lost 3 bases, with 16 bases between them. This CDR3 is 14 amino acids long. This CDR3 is CASKSSTGVYEQYF. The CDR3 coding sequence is TGCGCCAGCAAAAGCAGTACGGGGGTCTACGAGCAGTACTTC. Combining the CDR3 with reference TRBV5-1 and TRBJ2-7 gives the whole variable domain KAGVTQTPRYLIKTRGQQVTLSCSPISGHRSVSWYQQTPGQGLQFLFEYFSETQRNKGNFPGRFSGRQFSNSRSEMNVSTLELGDSALYLCASKSSTGVYEQYFGPGTRLTVT.

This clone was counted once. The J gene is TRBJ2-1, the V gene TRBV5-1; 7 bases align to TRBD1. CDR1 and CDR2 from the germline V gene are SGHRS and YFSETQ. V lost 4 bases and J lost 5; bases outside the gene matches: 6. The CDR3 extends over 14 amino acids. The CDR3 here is CASSQQGNHNEQFF. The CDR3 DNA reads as TGCGCCAGCAGCCAACAGGGGAACCACAATGAGCAGTTCTTC. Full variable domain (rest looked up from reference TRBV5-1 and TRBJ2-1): KAGVTQTPRYLIKTRGQQVTLSCSPISGHRSVSWYQQTPGQGLQFLFEYFSETQRNKGNFPGRFSGRQFSNSRSEMNVSTLELGDSALYLCASSQQGNHNEQFFGPGTRLTVL.

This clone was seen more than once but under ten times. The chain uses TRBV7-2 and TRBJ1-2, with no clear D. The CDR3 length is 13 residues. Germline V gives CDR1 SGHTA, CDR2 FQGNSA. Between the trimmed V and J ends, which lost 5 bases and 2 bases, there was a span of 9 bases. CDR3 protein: CASSQAANYGYTF. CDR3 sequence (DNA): TGTGCCAGCAGCCAAGCAGCGAACTATGGCTACACCTTC.

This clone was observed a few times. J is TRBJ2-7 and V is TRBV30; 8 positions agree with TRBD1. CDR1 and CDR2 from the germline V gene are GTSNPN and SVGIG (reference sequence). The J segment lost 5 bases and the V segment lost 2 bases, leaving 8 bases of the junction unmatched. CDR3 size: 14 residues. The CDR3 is CAWSRRDRSNEQYF. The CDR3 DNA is TGTGCCTGGAGTAGAAGGGACAGGAGCAACGAGCAGTACTTC.

CDR3 nucleotide sequence: TGTGCCACCAGCAGAGATATAACGGCGAAGGGTGGCTACACCTTC. Residues: CATSRDITAKGGYTF. The gene calls are TRBV15 and TRBJ1-2; no clear D gene. Germline loops: CDR1 LNHNV, CDR2 YYDKDF (reference sequence). V shed 0 bases and J shed 7 bases, with 15 bases lying between them. The CDR3 extends over 15 amino acids.

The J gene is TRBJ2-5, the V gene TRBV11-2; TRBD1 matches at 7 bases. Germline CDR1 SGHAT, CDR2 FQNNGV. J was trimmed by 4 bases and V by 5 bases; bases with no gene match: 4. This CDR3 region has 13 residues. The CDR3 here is CASSQGQVETQYF. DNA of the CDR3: TGTGCCAGCAGCCAAGGACAGGTAGAGACCCAGTACTTC.

CDR3 nucleotide sequence: TGCGCCACCGCCGCCCCGAACACCGGGGAGCTGTTTTTT. Its translation is CATAAPNTGELFF. This chain links TRBV5-1 with TRBJ2-2; the D is unclear. Trimming stripped 9 bases from V and 0 bases from J, with 9 bases between. This CDR3 has 13 amino acids. CDR1 and CDR2 (germline): SGHRS, YFSETQ.

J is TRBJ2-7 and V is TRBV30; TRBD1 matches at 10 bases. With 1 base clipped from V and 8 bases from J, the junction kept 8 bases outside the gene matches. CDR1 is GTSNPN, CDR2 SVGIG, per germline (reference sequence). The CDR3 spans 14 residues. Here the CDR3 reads CAWSGGTGVGKQYF. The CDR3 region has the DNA TGTGCCTGGAGTGGGGGGACAGGGGTTGGTAAGCAGTACTTC.

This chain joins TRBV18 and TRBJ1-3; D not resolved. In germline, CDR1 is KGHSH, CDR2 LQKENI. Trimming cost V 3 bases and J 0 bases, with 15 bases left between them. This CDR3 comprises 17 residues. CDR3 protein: CASSPPTGGYSGNTIYF. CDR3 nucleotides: TGTGCCAGCTCACCGCCCACGGGTGGGTACTCTGGAAACACCATATATTTT.

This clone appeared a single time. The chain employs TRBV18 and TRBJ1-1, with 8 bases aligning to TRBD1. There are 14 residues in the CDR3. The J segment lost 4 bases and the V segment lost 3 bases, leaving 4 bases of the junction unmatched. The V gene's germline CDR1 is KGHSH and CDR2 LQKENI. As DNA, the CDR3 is TGTGCCAGCTCACCTAGTACAGGGGGCACTGAAGCTTTCTTT. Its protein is CASSPSTGGTEAFF. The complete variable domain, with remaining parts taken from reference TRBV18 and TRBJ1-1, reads NAGVMQNPRHLVRRRGQEARLRCSPMKGHSHVYWYRQLPEEGLKFMVYLQKENIIDESGMPKERFSAEFPKEGPSILRIQQVVRGDSAAYFCASSPSTGGTEAFFGQGTRLTVV.

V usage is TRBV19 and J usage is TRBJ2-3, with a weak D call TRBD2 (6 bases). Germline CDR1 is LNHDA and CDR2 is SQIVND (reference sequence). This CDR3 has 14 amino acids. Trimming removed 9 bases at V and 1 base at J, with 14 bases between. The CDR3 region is CASARGAGTDTQYF. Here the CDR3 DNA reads TGTGCCAGCGCTCGCGGGGCAGGCACAGATACGCAGTATTTT.

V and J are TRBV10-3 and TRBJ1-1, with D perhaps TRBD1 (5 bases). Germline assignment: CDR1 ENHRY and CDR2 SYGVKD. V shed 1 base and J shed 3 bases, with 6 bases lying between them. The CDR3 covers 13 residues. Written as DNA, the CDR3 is TGTGCCATCAGTGAGTGGGGGTACACTGAAGCTTTCTTT. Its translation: CAISEWGYTEAFF.

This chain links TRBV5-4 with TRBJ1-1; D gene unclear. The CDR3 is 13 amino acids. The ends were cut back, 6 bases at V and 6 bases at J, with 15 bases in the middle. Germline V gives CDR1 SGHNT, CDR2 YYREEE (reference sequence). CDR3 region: CASTTQYLAEAFF. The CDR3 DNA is TGTGCCAGCACCACCCAGTACCTTGCTGAAGCTTTCTTT.

CDR3 in amino acids: CAWSRNYEQYF. CDR3 DNA sequence: TGTGCCTGGAGTAGGAATTACGAGCAGTACTTC. This rearrangement joins TRBV30 to TRBJ2-7; D gene ambiguous. The V gene lost 2 bases and the J gene lost 4 bases, with 6 bases spanning the gap. This CDR3 region has 11 residues. Germline values: CDR1 GTSNPN, CDR2 SVGIG (reference sequence).

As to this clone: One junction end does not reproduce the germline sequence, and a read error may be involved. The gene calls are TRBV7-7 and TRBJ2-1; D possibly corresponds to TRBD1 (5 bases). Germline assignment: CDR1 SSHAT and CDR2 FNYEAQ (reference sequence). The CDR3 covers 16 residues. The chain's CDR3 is CASSLLGQTAYNEQFF. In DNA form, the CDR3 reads TGTGCTAGCAGCTTATTGGGGCAGACGGCCTACAATGAGCAGTTCTTC.

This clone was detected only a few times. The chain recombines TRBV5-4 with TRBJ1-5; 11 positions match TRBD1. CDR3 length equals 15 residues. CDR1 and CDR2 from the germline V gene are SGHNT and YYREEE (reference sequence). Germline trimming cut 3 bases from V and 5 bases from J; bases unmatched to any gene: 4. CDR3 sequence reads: CASSSLDRGHQPQHF. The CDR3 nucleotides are TGTGCCAGCAGCTCACTGGACAGGGGGCATCAGCCCCAGCATTTT. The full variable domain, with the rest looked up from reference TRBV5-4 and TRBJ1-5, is ETGVTQSPTHLIKTRGQQVTLRCSSQSGHNTVSWYQQALGQGPQFIFQYYREEENGRGNFPPRFSGLQFPNYSSELNVNALELDDSALYLCASSSLDRGHQPQHFGDGTRLSIL.

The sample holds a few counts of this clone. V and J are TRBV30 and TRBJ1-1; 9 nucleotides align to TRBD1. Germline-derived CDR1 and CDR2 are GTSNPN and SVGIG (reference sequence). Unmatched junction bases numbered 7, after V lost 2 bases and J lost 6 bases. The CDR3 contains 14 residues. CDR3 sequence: CAWSRDRAGSEAFF. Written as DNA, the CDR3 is TGTGCCTGGAGTCGGGACAGGGCGGGATCTGAAGCTTTCTTT. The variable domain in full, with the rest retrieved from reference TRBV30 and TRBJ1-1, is SQTIHQWPATLVQPVGSPLSLECTVEGTSNPNLYWYRQAAGRGLQLLFYSVGIGQISSEVPQNLSASRPQDRQFILSSKKLLLSDSGFYLCAWSRDRAGSEAFFGQGTRLTVV.